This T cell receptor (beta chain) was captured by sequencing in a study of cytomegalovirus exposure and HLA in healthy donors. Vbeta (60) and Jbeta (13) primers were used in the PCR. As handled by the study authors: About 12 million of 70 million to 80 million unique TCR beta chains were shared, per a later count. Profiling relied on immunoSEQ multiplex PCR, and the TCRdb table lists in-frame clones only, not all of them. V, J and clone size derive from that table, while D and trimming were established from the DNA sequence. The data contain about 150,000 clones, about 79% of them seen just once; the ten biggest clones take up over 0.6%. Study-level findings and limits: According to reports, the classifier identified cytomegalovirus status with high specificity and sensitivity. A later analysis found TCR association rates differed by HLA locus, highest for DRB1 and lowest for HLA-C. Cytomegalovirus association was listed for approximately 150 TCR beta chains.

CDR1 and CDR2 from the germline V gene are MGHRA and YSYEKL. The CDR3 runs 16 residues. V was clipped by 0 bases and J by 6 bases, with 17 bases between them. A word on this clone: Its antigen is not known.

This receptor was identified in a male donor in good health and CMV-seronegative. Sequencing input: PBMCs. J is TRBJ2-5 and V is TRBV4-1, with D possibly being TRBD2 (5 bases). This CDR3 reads CASSQDIGEILKTQYF. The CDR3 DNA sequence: TGCGCCAGCAGCCAAGATATCGGGGAAATCTTAAAGACCCAGTACTTC.